This passage covers 14 T cell receptor beta chains from one sample sequenced in a study of OX40 agonist ivuxolimab in advanced cancers. TCRdb's table, derived via immunoSEQ multiplex PCR, lists solely in-frame clones and lacks some. The sample contains some 30,000 clones, around 84% of which appear only once. Here the sequenced sample was CD4+ or CD8+ T cells sorted from blood, taken in a trial of the OX40 agonist ivuxolimab. These receptors were collected from an adult with an advanced solid tumor such as melanoma, head and neck, liver or kidney cancer.

The V call is TRBV6-5, the J call TRBJ1-1, with D uncertain. Germline loops: CDR1 MNHEY, CDR2 SVGAGI. With 2 bases removed from V and 6 bases from J, the gap between germline ends came to 7 bases. This CDR3 is 12 amino acids long. CDR3 in amino acids: CASSYDGAEAFF. CDR3 coding DNA: TGTGCCAGCAGTTACGATGGGGCTGAAGCTTTCTTT.

The rearrangement joins TRBV30 to TRBJ2-1; the D is unclear. Germline values: CDR1 GTSNPN, CDR2 SVGIG (reference sequence). The CDR3 has 16 amino acids. Trimming shortened V by 3 bases and J by 4 bases, and 19 bases separated the two germline ends. The CDR3 region has the DNA TGTGCCTGGAGGGTCGCAGGCCACCTCGAATACAATGAGCAGTTCTTC. Its protein is CAWRVAGHLEYNEQFF.

This chain uses TRBV4-2 with TRBJ1-1, with 7 bases fitting TRBD1. CDR3 size: 15 residues. The trim removed 1 base at V and 5 bases at J, leaving 7 bases unmatched. The germline V gene has CDR1 LGHNA and CDR2 YNFKEQ. CDR3 region: CASSQVPGQETEAFF. The CDR3 DNA is TGTGCCAGCAGCCAAGTGCCCGGACAGGAGACTGAAGCTTTCTTT.

J is TRBJ1-2 and V is TRBV28; perhaps TRBD1 as D (6 bases). The germline V gene has CDR1 MDHEN and CDR2 SYDVKM. The CDR3 loop spans 15 amino acids. V gave up 6 bases and J gave up 8 bases, with 22 bases separating them. The CDR3 reads CASSSLVGGAGGYTF. Written as DNA, the CDR3 is TGTGCCAGCAGCTCCCTCGTTGGGGGCGCCGGGGGCTACACCTTC.

The chain uses TRBV13 and TRBJ1-1, with 9 bases lining up with TRBD1. Trimming cost V 5 bases and J 6 bases; bases outside gene matches: 10. The CDR3 is 15 residues long. Germline V gene data show CDR1 as PRHDT and CDR2 as FYEKMQ (reference sequence). For the CDR3, the DNA is TGTGCCAGCAGCCGCGGGACAGGGAGGCTAGCTGAAGCTTTCTTT. Encoded protein: CASSRGTGRLAEAFF.

The J gene is TRBJ1-2, the V gene TRBV7-8; 9 positions match TRBD1. V shed 4 bases and J 5 bases; nucleotides not matched to a gene: 5. CDR3 length: 14 amino acids. Germline CDR1 reads SGHVS; CDR2 reads FQNEAQ. The CDR3 is CASSSGTGPYGYTF. The CDR3, as DNA: TGTGCCAGCAGCTCCGGGACAGGGCCTTATGGCTACACCTTC.

This sequence joins TRBV7-2 and TRBJ2-1; no definite D call. Per the germline V gene, CDR1 is SGHTA and CDR2 is FQGNSA. Trimming left V 0 bases short and J 7 bases short, with 7 bases between. The CDR3 loop spans 13 amino acids. The CDR3 DNA reads as TGTGCCAGCAGCTTAGCGCTGGGTAATGAGCAGTTCTTC. Residues: CASSLALGNEQFF. Combining the CDR3 with reference TRBV7-2 and TRBJ2-1 gives the whole variable domain GAGVSQSPSNKVTEKGKDVELRCDPISGHTALYWYRQSLGQGLEFLIYFQGNSAPDKSGLPSDRFSAERTGGSVSTLTIQRTQQEDSAVYLCASSLALGNEQFFGPGTRLTVL.

The rearrangement links TRBV4-1 to TRBJ2-2; 7 bases align to TRBD1. The CDR3 has 17 residues. V was pared by 0 bases and J by 4 bases, with 8 bases of the junction left unmatched. Germline lookup yields CDR1 MGHRA and CDR2 YSYEKL. The CDR3 region has the DNA TGCGCCAGCAGCCAAGACTTGACAGGGTTCGGCACCGGGGAGCTGTTTTTT. This codes for CASSQDLTGFGTGELFF.

Details on this clone: One junction end disagrees with the germline gene, perhaps due to a read error. The chain is built from TRBV12-5 and TRBJ2-7; 7 bases align to TRBD2. There are 16 residues in the CDR3. Per germline, CDR1 LGHNT and CDR2 FRNRAP. CDR3 loop: CASGLVLWEGSFEQYF. The CDR3 nucleotides read TGTGCTAGTGGTTTGGTACTTTGGGAGGGCTCCTTCGAGCAGTACTTC.

The chain has TRBV7-9 and TRBJ1-2, with TRBD1 matching 10 bases. Germline loops: CDR1 SEHNR, CDR2 FQNEAQ (reference sequence). J was trimmed by 6 bases and V by 6 bases; bases with no gene match: 7. There are 14 residues in the CDR3. DNA of the CDR3: TGTGCCAGCAGACAGACAGGGGGCCGGGATGGCTACACCTTC. This encodes CASRQTGGRDGYTF.

This clone turned up a few times. V usage is TRBV9 and J usage is TRBJ2-1; possibly TRBD2 for D (6 bases). The V gene's germline CDR1 is SGDLS and CDR2 YYNGEE. The CDR3 contains 14 residues. V shed 7 bases and J shed 1 base, with 12 bases lying between them. The CDR3 DNA is TGTGCCAGCGGGCGGGACGGTTCCTACAATGAGCAGTTCTTC. Its translation: CASGRDGSYNEQFF.

The CDR3 nucleotides read TGTGCCAGCAACTTGGGGGTACCGATGAACACTGAAGCTTTCTTT. This sequence encodes CASNLGVPMNTEAFF. The chain combines TRBV7-6 with TRBJ1-1; weak D call: TRBD1 (5 bases). Germline V gene lookup returns CDR1 SGHVS and CDR2 FNYEAQ. V shed 7 bases and J shed 0 bases, with 15 bases lying between them. The CDR3 covers 15 residues.

The count of this clone is one. The chain carries TRBV19 and TRBJ2-6; D tentatively fits TRBD1 or TRBD2 (5 bases each). The CDR3 totals 16 residues. V was trimmed by 3 bases and J by 3 bases, leaving 12 bases between them. The germline V gene encodes CDR1 LNHDA and CDR2 SQIVND (reference sequence). CDR3 in amino acids: CASSIVVGGGANVLTF. CDR3 DNA sequence: TGTGCCAGTAGTATTGTCGTTGGGGGTGGGGCCAACGTCCTGACTTTC.

The chain recombines TRBV7-6 with TRBJ2-1; 7 bases are shared with TRBD2. The CDR3 has 13 amino acids. Germline V gene sequence: CDR1 SGHVS, CDR2 FNYEAQ. V dropped 3 bases and J dropped 4; count of bases not matched to a gene: 0. The CDR3 loop is CASSFSGYNEQFF. In DNA form, the CDR3 reads TGTGCCAGCAGCTTTAGCGGGTACAATGAGCAGTTCTTC.